The T cell receptor (beta chain) described here comes from a study of T cell repertoires in ileal Crohn's disease. The study, taken as a whole, reports: High-frequency clones were more common in sorted CD8 than CD4 cells.

Time point in this sample: proximal margin of the surgical specimen (macroscopically non-inflamed). The CDR3 is 18 amino acids. Trimming at V came to 0 bases and at J to 2 bases, leaving 8 bases not matched to a gene. Germline CDR1 and CDR2: LGHNA and YSLEER. Using immunoSEQ multiplex PCR, the repertoire was profiled, and TCRdb retains in-frame clones only, with some absent. Of 6,500 to 7,500 clones in the sample, roughly 78% were seen once. Details on this clone: Its target is unknown.

The TCR originated in an adult with Crohn's disease. The sample taken for sequencing was ileal tissue. The J gene is TRBJ2-3, the V gene TRBV4-3, with TRBD2 identical over 10 bases. The CDR3 DNA reads TGCGCCAGCAGCCAAGAATCAGCGGGAGGGGACTTCACAGATACGCAGTATTTT. Protein product: CASSQESAGGDFTDTQYF.